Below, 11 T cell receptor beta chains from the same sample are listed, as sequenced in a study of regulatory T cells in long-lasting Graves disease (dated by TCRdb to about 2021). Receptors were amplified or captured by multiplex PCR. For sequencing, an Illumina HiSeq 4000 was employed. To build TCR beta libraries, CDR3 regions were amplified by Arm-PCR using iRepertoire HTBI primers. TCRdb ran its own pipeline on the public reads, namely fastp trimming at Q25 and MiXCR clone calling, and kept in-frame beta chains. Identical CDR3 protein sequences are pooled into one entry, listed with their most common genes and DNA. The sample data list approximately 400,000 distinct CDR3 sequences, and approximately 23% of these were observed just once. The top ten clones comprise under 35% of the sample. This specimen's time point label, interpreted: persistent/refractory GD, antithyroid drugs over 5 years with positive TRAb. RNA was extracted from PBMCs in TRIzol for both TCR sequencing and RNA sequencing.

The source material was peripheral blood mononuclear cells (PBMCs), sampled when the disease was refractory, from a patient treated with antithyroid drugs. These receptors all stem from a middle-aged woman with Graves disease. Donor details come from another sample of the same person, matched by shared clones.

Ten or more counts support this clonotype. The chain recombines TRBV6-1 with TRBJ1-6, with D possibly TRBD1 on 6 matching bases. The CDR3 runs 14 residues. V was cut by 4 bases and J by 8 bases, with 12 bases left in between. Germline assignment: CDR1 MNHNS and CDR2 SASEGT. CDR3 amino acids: CASSATGRHSPLHF. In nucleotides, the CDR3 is TGTGCCAGCAGTGCTACAGGGAGACATTCACCCCTCCACTTT.

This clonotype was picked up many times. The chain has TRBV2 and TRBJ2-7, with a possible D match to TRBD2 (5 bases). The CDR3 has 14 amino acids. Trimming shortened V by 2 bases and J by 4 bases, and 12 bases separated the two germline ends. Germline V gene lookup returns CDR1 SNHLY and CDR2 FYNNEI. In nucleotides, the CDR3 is TGTGCCAGCAGTGAAAACGGGATGGGTTACGAGCAGTACTTC. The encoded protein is CASSENGMGYEQYF.

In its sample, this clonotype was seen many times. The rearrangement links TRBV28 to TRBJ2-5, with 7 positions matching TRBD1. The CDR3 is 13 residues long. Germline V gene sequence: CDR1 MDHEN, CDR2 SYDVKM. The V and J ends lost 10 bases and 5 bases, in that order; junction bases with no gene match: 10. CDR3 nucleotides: TGTGCCACACCGCGAAGGGGGCAGGAGACCCAGTACTTC. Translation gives CATPRRGQETQYF.

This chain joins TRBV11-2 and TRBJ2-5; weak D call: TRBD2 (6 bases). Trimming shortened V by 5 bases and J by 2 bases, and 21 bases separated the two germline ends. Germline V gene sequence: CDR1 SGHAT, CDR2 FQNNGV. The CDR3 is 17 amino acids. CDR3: CASSRFYSGGRQETQYF. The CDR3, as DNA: TGTGCCAGCAGCCGTTTTTATAGCGGAGGAAGGCAAGAGACCCAGTACTTC.

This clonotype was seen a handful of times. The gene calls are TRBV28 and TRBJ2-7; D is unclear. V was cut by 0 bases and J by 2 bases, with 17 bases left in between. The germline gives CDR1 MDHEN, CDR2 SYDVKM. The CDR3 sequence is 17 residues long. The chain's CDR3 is CASSLWAGQMGTYEQYF. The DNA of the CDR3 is TGTGCCAGCAGTTTATGGGCCGGTCAGATGGGAACCTACGAGCAGTACTTC.

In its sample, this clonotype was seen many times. Written as DNA, the CDR3 is TGTGCCAGCAGTTCTAGCGGGCACTCCTACAATGAGCAGTTCTTC. Protein: CASSSSGHSYNEQFF. The rearrangement joins TRBV28 to TRBJ2-1; TRBD2 matches 8 bases. Germline V CDR1 and CDR2: MDHEN, SYDVKM. The CDR3 totals 15 residues. V dropped 4 bases and J dropped 0; count of bases not matched to a gene: 2. The full variable domain, with the rest looked up from reference TRBV28 and TRBJ2-1, is DVKVTQSSRYLVKRTGEKVFLECVQDMDHENMFWYRQDPGLGLRLIYFSYDVKMKEKGDIPEGYSVSREKKERFSLILESASTNQTSMYLCASSSSGHSYNEQFFGPGTRLTVL.

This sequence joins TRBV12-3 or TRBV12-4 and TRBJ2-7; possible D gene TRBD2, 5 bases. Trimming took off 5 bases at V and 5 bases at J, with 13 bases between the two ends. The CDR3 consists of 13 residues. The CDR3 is CASSRTGSDEQYF. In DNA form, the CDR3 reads TGTGCCAGCAGTCGGACTGGTTCCGACGAGCAGTACTTC.

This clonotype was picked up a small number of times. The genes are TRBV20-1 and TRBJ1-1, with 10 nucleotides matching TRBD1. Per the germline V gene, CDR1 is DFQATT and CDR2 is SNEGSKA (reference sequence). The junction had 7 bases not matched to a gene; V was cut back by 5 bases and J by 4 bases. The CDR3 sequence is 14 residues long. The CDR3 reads CSAPTDRGPTEAFF. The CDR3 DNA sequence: TGCAGTGCTCCCACTGACAGGGGGCCCACTGAAGCTTTCTTT.

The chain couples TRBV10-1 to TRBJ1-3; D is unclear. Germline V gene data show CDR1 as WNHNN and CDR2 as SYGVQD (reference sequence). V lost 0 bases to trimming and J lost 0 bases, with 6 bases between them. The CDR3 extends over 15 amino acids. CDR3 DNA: TGCGCCAGCAGTGAGTCCCTGAACTCTGGAAACACCATATATTTT. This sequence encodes CASSESLNSGNTIYF.

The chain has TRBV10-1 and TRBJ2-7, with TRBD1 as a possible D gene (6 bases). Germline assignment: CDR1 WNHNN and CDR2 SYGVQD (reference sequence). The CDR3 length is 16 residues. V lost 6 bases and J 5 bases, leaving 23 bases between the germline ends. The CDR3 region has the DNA TGCGCCAGCAGCCAGATCCCAACAGGGTTATTCGACGAGCAGTACTTC. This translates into CASSQIPTGLFDEQYF.

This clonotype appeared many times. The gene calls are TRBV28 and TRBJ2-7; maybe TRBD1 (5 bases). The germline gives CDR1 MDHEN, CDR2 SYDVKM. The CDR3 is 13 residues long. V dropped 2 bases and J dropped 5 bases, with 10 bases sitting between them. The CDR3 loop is CASSLGANDEQYF. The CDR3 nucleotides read TGTGCCAGCAGTTTAGGGGCTAATGACGAGCAGTACTTC.